The clone carrying this TCR beta chain was observed a few times. This CDR3 contains 12 residues. Germline lookup yields CDR1 LGHDT and CDR2 YNNKEL (reference sequence). These data originate in a study of T-cell reconstitution after alpha-beta-depleted transplantation in children. The TCRbeta library incorporated unique molecular identifiers. A single record per CDR3 protein comes from TCRdb applying MiXCR to the PCR reads. The table includes 500,000 to 600,000 distinct CDR3 sequences, around 16% detected once. The V gene is TRBV3-1, the J gene TRBJ2-5, with D perhaps TRBD1 (5 bases). This specimen was PBMCs from the stem cell graft donor, taken from the stem cell graft. This receptor was identified in a human donor who donated a stem cell graft to a child with acute lymphoblastic leukemia. The CDR3 here is CAGADGQETQYF. In nucleotides, the CDR3 is TGTGCTGGGGCCGACGGGCAAGAGACCCAGTACTTC.